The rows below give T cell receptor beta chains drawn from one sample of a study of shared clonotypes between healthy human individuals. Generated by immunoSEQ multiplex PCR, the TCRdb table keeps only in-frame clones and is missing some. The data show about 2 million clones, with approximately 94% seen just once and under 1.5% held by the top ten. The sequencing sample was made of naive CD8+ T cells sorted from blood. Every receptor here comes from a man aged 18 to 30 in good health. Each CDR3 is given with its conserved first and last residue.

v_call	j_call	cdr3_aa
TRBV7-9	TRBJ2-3	CASSTSGSTDTQYF
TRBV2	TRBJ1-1	CATSWQNTEAFF
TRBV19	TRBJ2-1	CASSIQQGSSYNEQFF
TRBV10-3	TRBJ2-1	CAISESYNEQFF
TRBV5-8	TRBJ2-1	CASSLDRDSNLDEQFF
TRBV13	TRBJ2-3	CASSLGTEGHTDTQYF
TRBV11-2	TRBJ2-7	CASSFDRGSDEQYF
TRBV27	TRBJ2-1	CASTQTGDHEQFF
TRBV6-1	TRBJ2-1	CASSEEGSNEQFF
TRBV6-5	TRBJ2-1	CASSYLAGGFDEQFF
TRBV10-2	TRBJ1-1	CASSDSGPLNTEAFF
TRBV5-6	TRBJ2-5	CASSLSPPGQEETQYF
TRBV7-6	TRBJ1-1	CASSLNGVNTEAFF
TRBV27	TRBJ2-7	CASSSGQFYEQYF
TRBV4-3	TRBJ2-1	CASSQGTGQGASGFRFYNEQFF
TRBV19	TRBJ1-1	CASSIGVNTEAFF
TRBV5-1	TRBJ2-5	CASSFLGQDETQYF
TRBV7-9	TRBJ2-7	CASSPGGSELYEQYF
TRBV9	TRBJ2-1	CASSVARENEQFF
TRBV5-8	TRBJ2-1	CASSPGGIYNEQFF
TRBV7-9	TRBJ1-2	CASSLLETGLYGYTF
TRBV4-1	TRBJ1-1	CASTAPGGTEAFF
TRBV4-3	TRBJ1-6	CASSQGPYSPLHF